Below, 18 T cell receptor beta chains from the same sample are listed, as sequenced in a study of blood T cell repertoires in COVID-19. Profiling relied on immunoSEQ multiplex PCR, and the TCRdb table lists in-frame clones only, not all of them. The sample gives approximately 150,000 clones, about 86% of which show up once; 8.5% to 9.5% is in the top ten. The sequenced sample consisted of peripheral blood. Source of these receptors: a woman in her forties or fifties with active or convalescent COVID-19.

The gene calls are TRBV5-1 and TRBJ1-1, with D possibly being TRBD1 (6 bases). V lost 4 bases and J lost 6, with 10 bases in between. Germline loops: CDR1 SGHRS, CDR2 YFSETQ. This CDR3 is 12 amino acids long. The CDR3 here is CASSITGSEAFF. CDR3 nucleotide sequence: TGCGCCAGCAGCATCACAGGGTCTGAAGCTTTCTTT.

This rearrangement joins TRBV18 to TRBJ1-4; 7 bases align to TRBD1. Germline lookup yields CDR1 KGHSH and CDR2 LQKENI. V was clipped by 6 bases and J by 0 bases; unmatched bases: 4. The CDR3 has 15 residues. CDR3 sequence reads: CASSDRIATNEKLFF. The CDR3 DNA reads as TGTGCCAGCTCGGACAGGATTGCAACTAATGAAAAACTGTTTTTT.

A single count supports this clone. The gene calls are TRBV27 and TRBJ1-2; TRBD1 aligns across 10 bases. Germline CDR1 reads MNHEY; CDR2 reads SMNVEV (reference sequence). V gave up 7 bases and J gave up 7 bases; unmatched junction bases: 6. The CDR3 totals 13 residues. CDR3 coding DNA: TGTGCCAGCACGGGACAGGGGTCGGGTGGCTACACCTTC. This sequence encodes CASTGQGSGGYTF.

The chain employs TRBV6-1 and TRBJ1-1; perhaps TRBD1 as D (6 bases). Trimming pared 3 bases from V and 10 bases from J, leaving 15 bases between. The germline V gene encodes CDR1 MNHNS and CDR2 SASEGT. The CDR3 loop spans 13 amino acids. The chain's CDR3 is CASSESQGSGAFF. CDR3 nucleotide sequence: TGTGCCAGCAGTGAGTCTCAGGGGAGTGGAGCTTTCTTT.

The chain has TRBV30 and TRBJ1-5; 9 bases agree with TRBD1. The ends lost 4 bases at V and 7 bases at J; junction bases unmatched: 17. Germline CDR1 reads GTSNPN; CDR2 reads SVGIG (reference sequence). This CDR3 has 17 residues. The CDR3: CAWTPQGALRGGQPQHF. The CDR3 DNA reads TGTGCCTGGACCCCACAGGGGGCGCTTAGAGGGGGGCAGCCCCAGCATTTT.

This clone was found once. The chain combines TRBV5-1 with TRBJ2-3, with D unclear. There are 13 residues in the CDR3. Germline CDR1 is SGHRS and CDR2 is YFSETQ. V lost 3 bases and J lost 0, with 5 bases in between. CDR3 sequence: CASSSLSTDTQYF. CDR3 bases: TGCGCCAGCAGCTCCCTTAGCACAGATACGCAGTATTTT.

The V and J genes are TRBV7-3 and TRBJ2-1; D unresolved. In germline, CDR1 is SGHTA, CDR2 FQGTGA. The CDR3 extends over 14 amino acids. Trimming pared 4 bases from V and 3 bases from J, leaving 10 bases between. The CDR3 sequence: CASSSQRGYNEQFF. CDR3 coding DNA: TGTGCCAGCAGCTCACAACGCGGCTACAATGAGCAGTTCTTC.

This clone has just one count. The CDR3 bases are TGTGCCAGCTTAAAATCAGGGGCTGGTACCGGGGAGCTGTTTTTT. Protein sequence: CASLKSGAGTGELFF. The genes are TRBV19 and TRBJ2-2; possible D gene TRBD1, 6 bases. V was pared by 9 bases and J by 5 bases, with 19 bases between. From germline, CDR1 is LNHDA and CDR2 SQIVND (reference sequence). The CDR3 runs 15 residues. The variable domain in full, with the rest retrieved from reference TRBV19 and TRBJ2-2, is DGGITQSPKYLFRKEGQNVTLSCEQNLNHDAMYWYRQDPGQGLRLIYYSQIVNDFQKGDIAEGYSVSREKKESFPLTVTSAQKNPTAFYLCASLKSGAGTGELFFGEGSRLTVL.

This chain joins TRBV28 and TRBJ2-2; TRBD2 might be the D (5 bases). This CDR3 is 16 amino acids long. Germline V gene data show CDR1 as MDHEN and CDR2 as SYDVKM. Deletions cut 0 bases from V and 6 bases from J, with 14 bases between. The CDR3 protein is CASSLWSGGSPGELFF. DNA of the CDR3: TGTGCCAGCAGTTTATGGTCCGGTGGGAGCCCCGGGGAGCTGTTTTTT. The full variable domain, its missing parts supplied by reference TRBV28 and TRBJ2-2, is DVKVTQSSRYLVKRTGEKVFLECVQDMDHENMFWYRQDPGLGLRLIYFSYDVKMKEKGDIPEGYSVSREKKERFSLILESASTNQTSMYLCASSLWSGGSPGELFFGEGSRLTVL.

V gene TRBV3-1 (or the pseudogene TRBV3-2) combines with J gene TRBJ1-2, with D unclear. CDR3 size: 13 residues. Per germline, CDR1 LGHDT and CDR2 YNNKEL (reference sequence). V was cut by 6 bases and J by 2 bases, with 10 bases left in between. Written as DNA, the CDR3 is TGTGCCAGCAGTTTTACAGAGAACTATGGCTACACCTTC. It encodes CASSFTENYGYTF.

This clone was seen more than once but under ten times. The chain uses TRBV7-9 and TRBJ2-1; no definite D call. Germline loops: CDR1 SEHNR, CDR2 FQNEAQ (reference sequence). This CDR3 contains 14 residues. Trimming shortened V by 5 bases and J by 3 bases, and 11 bases separated the two germline ends. CDR3 DNA: TGTGCCAGCAGCCCCACCCCAGACTACAATGAGCAGTTCTTC. This encodes CASSPTPDYNEQFF. The whole variable domain, remainder taken from reference TRBV7-9 and TRBJ2-1, is DTGVSQNPRHKITKRGQNVTFRCDPISEHNRLYWYRQTLGQGPEFLTYFQNEAQLEKSRLLSDRFSAERPKGSFSTLEIQRTEQGDSAMYLCASSPTPDYNEQFFGPGTRLTVL.

The sample holds a few counts of this clone. This sequence joins TRBV2 and TRBJ1-5, with D possibly being TRBD1 (6 bases). This CDR3 spans 14 amino acids. V was shortened by 8 bases and J by 5 bases, with 16 bases between the two germline ends. Per the germline V gene, CDR1 is SNHLY and CDR2 is FYNNEI. In nucleotides, the CDR3 is TGTGCCAGCCACAGCTTGGCAGGGGATCAGCCCCAGCATTTT. This translates into CASHSLAGDQPQHF.

The chain links TRBV4-1 to TRBJ2-1; 7 nucleotides align to TRBD2. Germline V gene lookup returns CDR1 MGHRA and CDR2 YSYEKL. Trimming cost V 4 bases and J 8 bases; bases outside gene matches: 2. The CDR3 totals 12 residues. CDR3 protein: CASSLREDEQFF. DNA for the CDR3: TGCGCCAGCAGCCTTCGGGAGGATGAGCAGTTCTTC.

The CDR3 region has the DNA TGTGCCAGCAGCCCGGGGACAGGGCAAGAGACCCAGTACTTC. Translated, it gives CASSPGTGQETQYF. V is TRBV5-5 and J is TRBJ2-5, with 9 nucleotides matching TRBD1. V lost 4 bases, J lost 2 bases, and 3 bases stayed unmatched. CDR1 and CDR2 from the germline V gene are SGHKS and YYEKEE (reference sequence). The CDR3 has 14 amino acids.

This chain links TRBV7-2 with TRBJ2-4; TRBD2 aligns across 8 bases. This CDR3 is 15 amino acids long. Germline V gives CDR1 SGHTA, CDR2 FQGNSA. The V segment lost 4 bases and the J segment 9 bases; nucleotides outside the gene matches: 11. DNA of the CDR3: TGTGCCAGCAGCTCGACCACTAGCGGCCCAGCCATTCAGTACTTC. It specifies CASSSTTSGPAIQYF.

The chain joins TRBV19 to TRBJ2-3; TRBD2 is a possible D gene (7 bases). Germline V CDR1 and CDR2: LNHDA, SQIVND (reference sequence). V lost 1 base to trimming and J lost 2 bases, with 10 bases between them. This CDR3 is 15 amino acids long. The CDR3: CASSIGGGLTDTQYF. CDR3 DNA: TGTGCCAGTAGTATAGGGGGGGGCCTCACAGATACGCAGTATTTT.

The DNA of the CDR3 is TGCGCCAGCAGCCAAGATTTGGCAAATCACGAGCAGTACTTC. Its translation: CASSQDLANHEQYF. The V gene is TRBV4-1, the J gene TRBJ2-7; D gene unclear. The CDR3 spans 14 residues. Trimming left V 0 bases short and J 5 bases short, with 11 bases between. CDR1 and CDR2 (germline): MGHRA, YSYEKL.

The chain joins TRBV4-2 to TRBJ1-4, with D unclear. Germline values: CDR1 LGHNA, CDR2 YNFKEQ. Trimming cost V 2 bases and J 3 bases, with 13 bases left between them. The CDR3 loop spans 16 amino acids. The CDR3 is CASSQRTGIPNEKLFF. In DNA, the CDR3 is TGTGCCAGCAGCCAAAGGACGGGGATACCTAATGAAAAACTGTTTTTT.